The rows below give T cell receptor beta chains drawn from one sample of a study of OX40 agonist ivuxolimab in advanced cancers. Libraries were prepared by immunoSEQ multiplex PCR; TCRdb keeps only in-frame clonotypes and omits some of them. The sample carries 86,000 or so clones, roughly 92% recorded once. The sequencing here drew on CD4+ or CD8+ T cells sorted from blood, taken in a trial of the OX40 agonist ivuxolimab. The receptors derive from an adult with an advanced solid tumor such as melanoma, head and neck, liver or kidney cancer. CDR3s include the opening cysteine and the closing phenylalanine or tryptophan. Fields, in order: V gene, D gene, J gene, CDR3 protein, CDR3 DNA. The D gene is left open where the match is weak.

TRBV7-2	TRBD2	TRBJ2-4	CASSLLAGAGGAKNIQYF	TGTGCCAGCAGCTTACTAGCGGGGGCTGGGGGAGCCAAAAACATTCAGTACTTC
TRBV29-1	NA	TRBJ2-1	CSVHYGAYNEQFF	TGCAGCGTCCATTACGGGGCCTACAATGAGCAGTTCTTC
TRBV5-1	NA	TRBJ1-3	CASSPEGSSGNTIYF	TGCGCCAGCAGCCCAGAGGGGAGCTCTGGAAACACCATATATTTT
TRBV28	TRBD1	TRBJ1-5	CASRNHGTALEPQHF	TGTGCCAGCAGGAACCACGGGACAGCCTTGGAGCCCCAGCATTTT
TRBV5-4	NA	TRBJ1-1	CALGGLNTEAFF	TGTGCCCTCGGAGGACTGAACACTGAAGCTTTCTTT
TRBV7-2	NA	TRBJ1-1	CASSARRALNTEAFF	TGTGCCAGCAGTGCACGGAGGGCCCTGAACACTGAAGCTTTCTTT
TRBV30	TRBD2	TRBJ2-3	CAWSVLTGGRDTQYF	TGTGCCTGGAGTGTATTAACGGGGGGGCGAGATACGCAGTATTTT
TRBV5-1	TRBD1	TRBJ2-2	CASSRDRAYTGELFF	TGCGCCAGCAGCCGGGACAGGGCCTACACCGGGGAGCTGTTTTTT
TRBV2	TRBD2	TRBJ2-1	CASKLRLAGGSYNEQFF	TGTGCCAGCAAGCTACGACTAGCGGGAGGGTCCTACAATGAGCAGTTCTTC
TRBV6-1	NA	TRBJ2-2	CASRPQGFNTGELFF	TGTGCCAGCAGACCCCAGGGATTTAACACCGGGGAGCTGTTTTTT
TRBV11-2	TRBD2	TRBJ2-7	CASSLSGRLAGNYEQYF	TGTGCCAGCAGCTTATCAGGCAGACTAGCGGGAAACTACGAGCAGTACTTC